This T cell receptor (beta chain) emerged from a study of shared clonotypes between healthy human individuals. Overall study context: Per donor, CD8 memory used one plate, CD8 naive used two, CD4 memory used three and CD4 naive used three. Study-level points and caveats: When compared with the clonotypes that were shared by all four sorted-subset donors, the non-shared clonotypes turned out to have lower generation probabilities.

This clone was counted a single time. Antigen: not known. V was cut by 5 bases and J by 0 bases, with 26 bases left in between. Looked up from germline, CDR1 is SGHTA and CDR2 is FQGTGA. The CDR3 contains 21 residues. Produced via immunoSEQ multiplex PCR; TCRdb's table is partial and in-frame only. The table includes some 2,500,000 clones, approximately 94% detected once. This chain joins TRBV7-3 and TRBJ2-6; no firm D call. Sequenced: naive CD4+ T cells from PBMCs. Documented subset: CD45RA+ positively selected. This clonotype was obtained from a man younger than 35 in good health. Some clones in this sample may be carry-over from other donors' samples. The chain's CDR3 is CASSRYKAAGPDNSGANVLTF. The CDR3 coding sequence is TGTGCCAGCAGCCGATACAAGGCCGCCGGGCCTGACAACTCTGGGGCCAACGTCCTGACTTTC.